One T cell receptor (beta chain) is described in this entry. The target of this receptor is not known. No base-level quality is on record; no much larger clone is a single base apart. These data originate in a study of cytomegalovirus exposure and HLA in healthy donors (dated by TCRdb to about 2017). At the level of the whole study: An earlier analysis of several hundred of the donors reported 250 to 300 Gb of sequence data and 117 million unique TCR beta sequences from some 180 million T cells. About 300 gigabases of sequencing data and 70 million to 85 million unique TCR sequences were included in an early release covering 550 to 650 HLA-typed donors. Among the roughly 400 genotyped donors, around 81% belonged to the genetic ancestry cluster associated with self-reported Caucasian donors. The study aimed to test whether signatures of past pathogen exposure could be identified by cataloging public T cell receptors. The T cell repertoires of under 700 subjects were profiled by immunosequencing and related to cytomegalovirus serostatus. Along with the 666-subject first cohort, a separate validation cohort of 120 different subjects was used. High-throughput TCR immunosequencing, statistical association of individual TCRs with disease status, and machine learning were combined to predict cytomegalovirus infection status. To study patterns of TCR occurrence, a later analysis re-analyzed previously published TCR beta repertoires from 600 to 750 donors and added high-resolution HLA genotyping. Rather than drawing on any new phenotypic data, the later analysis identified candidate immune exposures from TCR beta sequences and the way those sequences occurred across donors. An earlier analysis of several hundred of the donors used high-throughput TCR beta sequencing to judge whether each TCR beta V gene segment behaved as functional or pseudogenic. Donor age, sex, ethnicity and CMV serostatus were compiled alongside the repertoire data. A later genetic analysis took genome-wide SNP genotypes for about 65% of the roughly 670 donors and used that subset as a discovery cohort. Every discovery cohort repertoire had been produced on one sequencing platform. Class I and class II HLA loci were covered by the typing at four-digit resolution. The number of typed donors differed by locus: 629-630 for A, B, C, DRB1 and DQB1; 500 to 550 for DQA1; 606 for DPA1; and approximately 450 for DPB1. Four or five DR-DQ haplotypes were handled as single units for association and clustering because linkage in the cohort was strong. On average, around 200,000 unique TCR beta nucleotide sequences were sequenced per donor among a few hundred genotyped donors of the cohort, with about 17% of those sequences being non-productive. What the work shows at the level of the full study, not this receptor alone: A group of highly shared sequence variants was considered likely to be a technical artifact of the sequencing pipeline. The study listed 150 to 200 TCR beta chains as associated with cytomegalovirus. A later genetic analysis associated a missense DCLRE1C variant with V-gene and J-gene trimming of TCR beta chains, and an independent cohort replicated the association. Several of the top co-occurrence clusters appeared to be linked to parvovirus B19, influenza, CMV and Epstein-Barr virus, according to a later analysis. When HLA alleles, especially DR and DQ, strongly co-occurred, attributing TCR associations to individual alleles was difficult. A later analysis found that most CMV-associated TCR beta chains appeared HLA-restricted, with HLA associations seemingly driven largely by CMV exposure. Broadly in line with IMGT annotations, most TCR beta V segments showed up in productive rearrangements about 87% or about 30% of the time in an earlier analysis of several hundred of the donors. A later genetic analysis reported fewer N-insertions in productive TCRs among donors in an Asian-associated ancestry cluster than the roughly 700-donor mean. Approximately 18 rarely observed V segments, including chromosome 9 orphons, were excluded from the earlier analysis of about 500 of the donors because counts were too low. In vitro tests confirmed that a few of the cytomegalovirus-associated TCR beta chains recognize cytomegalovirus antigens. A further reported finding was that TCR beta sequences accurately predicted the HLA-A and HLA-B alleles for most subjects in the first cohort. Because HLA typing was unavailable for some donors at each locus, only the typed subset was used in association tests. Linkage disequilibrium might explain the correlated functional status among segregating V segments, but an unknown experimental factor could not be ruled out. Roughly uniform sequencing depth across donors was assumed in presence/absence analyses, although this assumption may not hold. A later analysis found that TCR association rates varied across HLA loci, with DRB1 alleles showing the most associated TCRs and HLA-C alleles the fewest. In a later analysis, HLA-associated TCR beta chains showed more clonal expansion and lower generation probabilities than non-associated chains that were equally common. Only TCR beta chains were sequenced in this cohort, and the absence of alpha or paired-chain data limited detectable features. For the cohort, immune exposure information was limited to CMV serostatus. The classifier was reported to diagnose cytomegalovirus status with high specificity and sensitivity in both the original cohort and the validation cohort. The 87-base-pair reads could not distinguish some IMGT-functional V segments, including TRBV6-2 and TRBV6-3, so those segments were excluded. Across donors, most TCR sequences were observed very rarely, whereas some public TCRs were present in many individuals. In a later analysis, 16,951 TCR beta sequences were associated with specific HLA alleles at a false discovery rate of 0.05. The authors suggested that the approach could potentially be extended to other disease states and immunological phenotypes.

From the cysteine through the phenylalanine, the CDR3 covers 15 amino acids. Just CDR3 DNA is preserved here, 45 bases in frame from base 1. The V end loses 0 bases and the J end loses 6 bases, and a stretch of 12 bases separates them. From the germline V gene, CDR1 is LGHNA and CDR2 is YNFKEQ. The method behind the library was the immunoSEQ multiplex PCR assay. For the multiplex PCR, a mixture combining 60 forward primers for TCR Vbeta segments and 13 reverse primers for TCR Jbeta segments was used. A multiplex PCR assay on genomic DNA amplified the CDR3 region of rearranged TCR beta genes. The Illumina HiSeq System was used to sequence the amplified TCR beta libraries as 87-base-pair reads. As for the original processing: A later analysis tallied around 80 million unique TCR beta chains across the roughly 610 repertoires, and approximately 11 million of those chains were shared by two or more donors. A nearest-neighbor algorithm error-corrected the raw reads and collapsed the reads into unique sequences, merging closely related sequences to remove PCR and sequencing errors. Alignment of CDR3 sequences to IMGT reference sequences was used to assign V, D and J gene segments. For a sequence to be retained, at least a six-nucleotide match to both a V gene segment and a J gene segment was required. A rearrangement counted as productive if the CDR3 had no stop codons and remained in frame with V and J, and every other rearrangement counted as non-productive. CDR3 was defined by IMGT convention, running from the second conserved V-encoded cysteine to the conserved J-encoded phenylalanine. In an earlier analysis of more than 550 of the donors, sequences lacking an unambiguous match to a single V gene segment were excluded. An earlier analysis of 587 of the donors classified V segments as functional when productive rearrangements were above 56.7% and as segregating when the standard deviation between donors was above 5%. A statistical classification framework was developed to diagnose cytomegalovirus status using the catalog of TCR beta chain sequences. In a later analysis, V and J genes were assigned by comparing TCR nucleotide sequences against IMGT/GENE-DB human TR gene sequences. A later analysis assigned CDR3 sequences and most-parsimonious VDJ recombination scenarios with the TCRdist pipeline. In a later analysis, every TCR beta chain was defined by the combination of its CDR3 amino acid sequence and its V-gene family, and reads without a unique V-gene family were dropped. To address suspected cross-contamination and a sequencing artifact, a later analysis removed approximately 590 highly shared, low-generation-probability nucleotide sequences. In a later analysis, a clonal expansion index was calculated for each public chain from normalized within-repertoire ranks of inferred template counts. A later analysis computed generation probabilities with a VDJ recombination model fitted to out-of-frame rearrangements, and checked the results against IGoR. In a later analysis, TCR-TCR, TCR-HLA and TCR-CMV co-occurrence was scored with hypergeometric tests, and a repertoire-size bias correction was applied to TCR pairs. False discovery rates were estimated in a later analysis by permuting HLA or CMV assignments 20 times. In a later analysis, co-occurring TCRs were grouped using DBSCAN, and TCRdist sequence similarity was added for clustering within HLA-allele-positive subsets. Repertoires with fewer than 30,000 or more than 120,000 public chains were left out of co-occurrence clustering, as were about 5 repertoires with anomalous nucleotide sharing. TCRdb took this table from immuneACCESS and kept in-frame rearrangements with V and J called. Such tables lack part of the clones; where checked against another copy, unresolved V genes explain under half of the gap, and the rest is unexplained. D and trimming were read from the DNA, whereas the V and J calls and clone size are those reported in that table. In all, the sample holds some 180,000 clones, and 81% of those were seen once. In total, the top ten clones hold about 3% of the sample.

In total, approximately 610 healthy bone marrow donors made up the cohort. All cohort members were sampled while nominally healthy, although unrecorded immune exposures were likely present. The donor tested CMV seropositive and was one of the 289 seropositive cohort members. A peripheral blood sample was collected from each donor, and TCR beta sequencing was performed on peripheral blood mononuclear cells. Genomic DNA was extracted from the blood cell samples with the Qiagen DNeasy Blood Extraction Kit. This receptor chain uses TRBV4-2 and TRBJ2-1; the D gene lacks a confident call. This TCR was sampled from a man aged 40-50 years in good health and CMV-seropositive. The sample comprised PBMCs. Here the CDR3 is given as CASSQDGVPRNEQFF. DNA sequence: TGTGCCAGCAGCCAAGATGGAGTCCCTCGCAATGAGCAGTTCTTC.